The 2 T cell receptor beta chains presented below share a single source sample, sequenced in a study of blood T cell repertoires in COVID-19. The repertoire was sequenced with immunoSEQ multiplex PCR; TCRdb's copy has only in-frame clones and lacks some. The table shows 70,000 or so clones, with 70% to 80% occurring only once. The material sequenced was peripheral blood. The receptor source for this set is a woman aged 65 to 85 with acute or convalescent COVID-19.

In its sample, this clone was seen a few times. CDR3: CASSYKGFPSGNTIYF. The CDR3 DNA follows: TGTGCCAGCAGTTACAAGGGGTTCCCCTCTGGAAACACCATATATTTT. V usage is TRBV6-5 and J usage is TRBJ1-3, with D possibly being TRBD1 (5 bases). There are 16 residues in the CDR3. V lost 2 bases to trimming and J lost 0 bases, with 11 bases between them. From germline, CDR1 is MNHEY and CDR2 SVGAGI.

The CDR3 DNA reads as TGTGCCACCAGTGACCTCAGACTAGCGGGAGGGACAGATACGCAGTATTTT. Its protein is CATSDLRLAGGTDTQYF. This chain joins TRBV24-1 and TRBJ2-3; TRBD2 matches 14 bases. After removal of 4 bases from V and 3 bases from J, the junction contained 5 bases not matched to a gene. Germline V CDR1 and CDR2: KGHDR, SFDVKD. There are 17 residues in the CDR3.